This T cell receptor (beta chain) was sequenced during a study of T cell changes during pregnancy in multiple sclerosis. Produced via immunoSEQ multiplex PCR; TCRdb's table is partial and in-frame only. The sample yields 12,000 or so clones, around 87% seen once. CDR1 and CDR2 (germline): MNHEY, SMNVEV (reference sequence). Trimming cost V 4 bases and J 8 bases, with 17 bases left between them. CDR3 size: 14 residues. This TCR came from a female donor in good health, enrolled as a control in a pregnancy study. The chain uses TRBV27 and TRBJ1-2, with D hard to call. The sample consisted of CD8+ T cells from peripheral blood mononuclear cells, taken in the second trimester of pregnancy. The CDR3 protein is CASSSILSAEGYTF. The CDR3 nucleotides are TGTGCCAGCAGTTCCATCCTCTCGGCGGAGGGCTACACCTTC.